The count of the clone carrying this TCR beta chain is one. One end of the junction does not line up with germline, which may come from a read error. The researchers produced TCR beta cDNA from roughly 500 ng total RNA with a constant-region primer. TCR beta libraries came from three nested multiplex PCR rounds using slightly modified ARM-PCR. From the multiplex PCR reads, TCRdb called clonotypes with MiXCR, one entry per CDR3 protein. The sample records approximately 310,000 distinct CDR3 sequences, over 55% being singletons. In addition to blood RNA drawn from unsorted whole blood, germline DNA was extracted. This sample is part of a study of tumor-infiltrating lymphocytes in primary liver carcinoma. Material: peripheral blood. The receptor was isolated from a man in his forties with primary liver carcinoma and hepatitis B virus infection.

The CDR3 DNA reads as TGCACCAGCAGTGCCAGGGCGGGAGCGGCAAACATTCAGTACTTC. Translating gives CTSSARAGAANIQYF. The rearrangement joins TRBV10-2 to TRBJ2-4, with TRBD2 matching 7 bases. The CDR3 contains 15 residues. Germline lookup yields CDR1 WSHSY and CDR2 SAAADI.